This TCR beta chain was recovered during a study of blood T cell repertoires in COVID-19 (TCRdb year 2020). Concerning the study at large: Collaborator samples came from the United States, Italy and Spain and covered acute and convalescent phases of COVID-19. The prospective study material was composed of cDNA or gDNA derived from T cells, B-cell-depleted T cells, or PBMCs. The dataset comprised deeply sampled blood TCRbeta repertoires from subjects exposed to, actively infected with, or recovered from COVID-19. The repertoires were made available in a free public database intended to serve as a resource for research on the immune response to SARS-CoV-2. Samples came from the ongoing ImmuneRACE study (first 160 participants) plus 1,254 subjects from 6 global collaborators. Nearly every sample came with metadata listing a de-identified subject ID, COVID-19 status, age in years and sex. Where available, HLA class I and class II types were obtained from metadata supplied by the sample provider rather than from assay-based typing. The investigation overall reported the following: How much clinical and demographic metadata was included differed by source and by participant, and the metadata was provided uncurated.

CDR3 length: 15 amino acids, cysteine to phenylalanine. Only the CDR3 region is kept as DNA, spanning 45 bases read in frame from base 1. The germline V gene gives CDR1 as MDHEN and CDR2 as SYDVKM. For this chain, trimming is 6 bases at the V end and 4 bases at the J end, and the number of junction bases without a gene match is 9. TCRbeta CDR3 regions were amplified from genomic DNA by means of the immunoSEQ Assay, a bias-controlled multiplex PCR. Concerning the study's data processing: The number of nucleated cells in each sample was estimated by amplification of reference gene primers within the assay. To quantify the absolute abundance of each unique TCRbeta CDR3 rearrangement, sequence reads were collapsed and filtered. Productive Simpson clonality was computed per sample as the square root of Simpson's diversity index over productive rearrangements. Drawn from immuneACCESS, this table holds only the in-frame rearrangements with V and J called that TCRdb kept. Clones are partly lost; checked studies trace under half to an unresolved V gene and leave the rest unexplained. That table is the source of V, J and clone size, and D and trimming were worked out from the DNA. Present in this sample are 240,000 or so clones, around 80% of which were seen just once. Jointly, the top ten make up 1.5% to 2% of the sample.

The collaborating institutions used their own protocols to collect whole blood in K2EDTA tubes. For TCRbeta analysis, collaborator samples were shipped as frozen whole blood, as isolated PBMCs, or as DNA extracted from either sample type. To note about this clone: This receptor's antigen is unknown. No per-base quality is available; no much larger clone lies one base away.

The sequencing sample was made of peripheral blood. Recombination linked TRBV28 to TRBJ1-5, and TRBD1 aligns with 7 junction nucleotides. The sequence was obtained from a woman aged 80 or over with acute or convalescent COVID-19. Here is the DNA: TGTGCCAGCAGAACGCGACAGGGCCCAAATCAGCCCCAGCATTTT. Translation gives CASRTRQGPNQPQHF.